This TCR beta chain is from a study of immune heterogeneity within non-small cell lung tumors. TCR beta CDR3 regions came from multiplex PCR with 32 forward V and 13 reverse J primers. TCRdb recomputed calls from the multiplex PCR reads with MiXCR, one row per CDR3 protein. The sample consists of more than 2,000 distinct CDR3 sequences, roughly 25% of them appearing once. Bulk tumor genomic DNA was the template, and each sample received around 560 ng. Doctors removed several biopsies from each primary tumor during surgery, keeping them far apart. These patients got curative surgery after being newly diagnosed with untreated non-small cell lung cancer. Each donor was a newly diagnosed non-small cell lung cancer patient undergoing surgery with curative intent. The study's findings and limits: Different patients shared few of their high-frequency T-cell receptor beta clonotypes. Identical dominant CDR3 beta clonotypes recurred across a patient's tumor sites, together with site-unique high-frequency clones.

This CDR3 contains 14 residues. Between the trimmed V and J ends, which lost 3 bases and 9 bases, there was a span of 15 bases. CDR1 and CDR2 (germline): MDHEN, SYDVKM. Sample share makes this clonotype medium-sized. Its antigen is still unknown. Sequencing was carried out using lung tumor tissue. The chain joins TRBV28 to TRBJ1-5; unclear D gene. The origin of this receptor is a man in his forties with non-small cell lung cancer. DNA of the CDR3: TGTGCCAGCAGTTTTTCGTTGACCCCTCCGCCCCAGCATTTT. The encoded protein is CASSFSLTPPPQHF.